The clone carrying this T cell receptor beta chain was counted once. This sample stems from a study of shared clonotypes between healthy human individuals. The CDR3 runs 15 residues. Germline V gene data show CDR1 as SGHDN and CDR2 as FVKESK. Trimming cost V 4 bases and J 6 bases; bases outside gene matches: 3. Data came from immunoSEQ multiplex PCR; TCRdb stores just in-frame clones and leaves some out. The table shows around 1.5 million clones, with nearly 99% occurring only once. CD4+ cells yielded CD45RA+ naive and CD45RA-negative memory subsets. The sample comprised naive CD4+ T cells sorted from blood. The sample's subset: CD45RA+ positively selected. The rearrangement links TRBV14 to TRBJ2-2; TRBD2 agrees at 12 bases. The receptor comes from a young man in good health. The CDR3 loop is CASSRLAGGPGELFF. The CDR3, as DNA: TGTGCCAGCAGCCGCCTAGCGGGAGGGCCCGGGGAGCTGTTTTTT.